This T cell receptor (beta chain) was sequenced for a study of shared clonotypes between healthy human individuals. V trimming: 0 bases; J trimming: 6 bases; junction bases outside the gene matches: 4. The CDR3 runs to 15 residues. CDR1 is SGHRS and CDR2 is YFSETQ in the germline V gene. Overall study findings and caveats: Even with large depth, rarefaction showed that sorted-subset sequencing was incomplete. Naive subsets typically showed greater estimated richness than memory subsets.

For this clone: Its antigen is not known.

Method: immunoSEQ multiplex PCR; TCRdb's copy keeps in-frame clones and lacks some. The table lists 1.5 million to 1.9 million clones, 98% of them singletons. Material for sequencing was naive CD4+ T cells sorted from blood. This sample's subset: CD45RA+ positively selected. This sequence was found in a young man in good health. This chain joins TRBV5-1 and TRBJ2-7, with 12 nucleotides matching TRBD2. The CDR3 region has the DNA TGCGCCAGCAGCTTGGGACTAGCGGGAGACGGCGAGCAGTACTTC. Translated, it gives CASSLGLAGDGEQYF.